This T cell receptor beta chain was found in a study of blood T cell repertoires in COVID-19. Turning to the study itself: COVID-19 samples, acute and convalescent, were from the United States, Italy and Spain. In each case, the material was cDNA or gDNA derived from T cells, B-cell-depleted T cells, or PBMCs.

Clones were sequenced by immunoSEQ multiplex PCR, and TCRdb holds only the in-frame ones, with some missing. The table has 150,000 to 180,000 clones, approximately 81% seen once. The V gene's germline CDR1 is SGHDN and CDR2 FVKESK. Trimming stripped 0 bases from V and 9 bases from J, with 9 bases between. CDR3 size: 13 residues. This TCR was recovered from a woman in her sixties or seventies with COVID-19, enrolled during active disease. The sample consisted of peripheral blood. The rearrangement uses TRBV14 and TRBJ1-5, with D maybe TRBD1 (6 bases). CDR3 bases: TGTGCCAGCAGCCAAGATACAGGGTTGCCCCAGCATTTT. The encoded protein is CASSQDTGLPQHF.